Sequencing of this T cell receptor (beta chain) was carried out in a study of blood T cell repertoires in COVID-19 (dated by TCRdb to between 2020 and 2021). Study-level background: Collaborator samples came from the United States, Italy and Spain and covered acute and convalescent phases of COVID-19. The repertoires were made available in a free public database intended to serve as a resource for research on the immune response to SARS-CoV-2. The samples were drawn from the first 160 participants of the ongoing ImmuneRACE study and from 950 to 1,500 subjects provided by 6 global collaborators. The dataset comprised deeply sampled blood TCRbeta repertoires from subjects exposed to, actively infected with, or recovered from COVID-19. The prospective study material was composed of cDNA or gDNA derived from T cells, B-cell-depleted T cells, or PBMCs. Where HLA class I and class II types were available, the types were taken from metadata supplied by the sample provider, not from assay-based typing. The sample metadata nearly always contained a de-identified subject ID, COVID-19 status, age in years and sex. The investigation overall reported the following: Clinical and demographic metadata were provided uncurated, with the amount varying by source and participant.

The collaborating institutions used their own protocols to collect whole blood in K2EDTA tubes. For TCRbeta analysis, collaborators shipped samples as frozen whole blood, isolated PBMCs, or DNA extracted from either of those sample types. The immunoSEQ Assay, a bias-controlled multiplex PCR, was used to amplify TCRbeta CDR3 regions from genomic DNA. The original pipeline was this. The number of nucleated cells in each sample was estimated by amplification of reference gene primers within the assay. Sequence reads were collapsed and filtered to measure the absolute abundance of every unique TCRbeta CDR3 rearrangement. For each sample, productive Simpson clonality was calculated as the square root of Simpson's diversity index across productive rearrangements. Sourced from immuneACCESS, this table was stored by TCRdb with only in-frame sequences that have V and J called. A share of the clones is absent; for the studies checked, an unresolved V gene accounts for under half, and the remainder has no known explanation. V, J and clone size reflect that table, while D and trimming were determined from the DNA. This sample has fewer than 200,000 clones in its table, and around four fifths of those were observed once. Of the sample, 6.5% falls within the top ten clones.

CDR1 and CDR2 are drawn from the germline V gene: SGHRS, YFSETQ. The CDR3 runs 15 amino acids, cysteine and phenylalanine included. Only the CDR3 region is kept as DNA, spanning 45 bases read in frame from base 1. Trimming leaves V shorter by 4 bases and J shorter by 1 base, with the junction holding 7 bases beyond the gene matches. Worth noting for this clone: Its cognate antigen has yet to be identified. Base qualities are not recorded, but no much larger clone differs from it by a single base.

This clonotype was obtained from a man in his sixties or seventies with active or convalescent COVID-19. Sequencing used peripheral blood. The chain couples TRBV5-1 to TRBJ1-1, and TRBD1 matches 7 of the central bases. For the CDR3, the sequence is CASSPWGTANTEAFF. The DNA sequence is as follows: TGCGCCAGCAGCCCCTGGGGGACAGCGAACACTGAAGCTTTCTTT.